This T cell receptor (beta chain) was sequenced for a study of blood T cell repertoires in COVID-19. The authors' processing: Amplification of reference gene primers provided the estimated nucleated cell counts. Using immunoSEQ multiplex PCR, the repertoire was profiled, and TCRdb retains in-frame clones only, with some absent. That table is the source of V, J and clone size, and D and trimming were worked out from the DNA. Among about 20,000 clones listed, roughly 89% were seen once. Trimming removed 8 bases from V and 2 bases from J; junction bases left unmatched: 11. The length of the CDR3 is 15 residues. The germline gives CDR1 KGHSH, CDR2 LQKENI.

The sample was peripheral blood. This sequence was found in a human donor in a cohort sampled during active COVID-19. The genes are TRBV18 and TRBJ1-1; 7 nucleotides agree with TRBD1. The CDR3, as DNA: TGTGCCAGCCCCCCACCCGGGACAGTAAACACTGAAGCTTTCTTT. Residues: CASPPPGTVNTEAFF.